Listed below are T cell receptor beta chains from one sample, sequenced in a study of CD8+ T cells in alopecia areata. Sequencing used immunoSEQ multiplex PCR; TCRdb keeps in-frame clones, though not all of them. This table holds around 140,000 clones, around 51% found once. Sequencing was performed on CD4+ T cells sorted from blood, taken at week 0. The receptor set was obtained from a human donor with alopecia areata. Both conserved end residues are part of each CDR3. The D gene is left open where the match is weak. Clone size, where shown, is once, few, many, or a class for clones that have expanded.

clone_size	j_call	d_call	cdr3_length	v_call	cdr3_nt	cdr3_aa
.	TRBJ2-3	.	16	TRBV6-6	TGTGCCAGCAGCCCCCTGGCGGGCTCCTCCACAGATACGCAGTATTTT	CASSPLAGSSTDTQYF
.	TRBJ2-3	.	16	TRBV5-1	TGCGCCAGCAGCTTGGCCCTAGCGACTAGCACAGATACGCAGTATTTT	CASSLALATSTDTQYF
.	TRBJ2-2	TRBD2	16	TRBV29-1	TGCAGCGTTGATGGGACTAGCGGGGGGAACACCGGGGAGCTGTTTTTT	CSVDGTSGGNTGELFF
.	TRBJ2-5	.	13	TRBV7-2	TGTGCCAGCAGCTTATTCAGCCAAGAGACCCAGTACTTC	CASSLFSQETQYF
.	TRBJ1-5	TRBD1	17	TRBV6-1	TGTGCCAGCAGTGAAGCCCGACAGGGGGTACGGAATCAGCCCCAGCATTTT	CASSEARQGVRNQPQHF
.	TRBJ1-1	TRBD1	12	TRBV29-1	TGCAGCGTTGGACAGGGATGGTCTGAAGCTTTCTTT	CSVGQGWSEAFF
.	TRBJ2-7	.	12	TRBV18	TGTGCCAGCTCGACCCTTACCTACGAGCAGTACTTC	CASSTLTYEQYF
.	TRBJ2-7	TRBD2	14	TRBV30	TGTGCCTCCCTATTACGAGGGACTAGCGACGAGCAGTACTTC	CASLLRGTSDEQYF
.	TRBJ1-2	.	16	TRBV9	TGTGCCAGCAGCCTAGGAGTGGGGCGGCAAAACTATGGCTACACCTTC	CASSLGVGRQNYGYTF
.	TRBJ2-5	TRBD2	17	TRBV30	TGTGCCTGGAGTTTTTCGGCACTGGGACTGGGAGGGGAGACCCAGTACTTC	CAWSFSALGLGGETQYF
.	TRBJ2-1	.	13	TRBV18	TGTGCCAGCTCAATTGGGACCATCAATGAGCAGTTCTTC	CASSIGTINEQFF
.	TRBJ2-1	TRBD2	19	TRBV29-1	TGCAGCGTTGAACCTCCGGCGGTAGCGGGACCTTCCTCCTACAATGAGCAGTTCTTC	CSVEPPAVAGPSSYNEQFF
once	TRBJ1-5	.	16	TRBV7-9	TGTGCCAGCAGCTGGTGGACGGGGGATAGCAATCAGCCCCAGCATTTT	CASSWWTGDSNQPQHF
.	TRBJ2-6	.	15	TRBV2	TGTGCCAGCAGGGAACAGGGCTCTGGGGCCAACGTCCTGACTTTC	CASREQGSGANVLTF
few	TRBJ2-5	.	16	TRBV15	TGTGCCACCAGCAGCTTTTTGGAGGGGGGAGAAGAGACCCAGTACTTC	CATSSFLEGGEETQYF
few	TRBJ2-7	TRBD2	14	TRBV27	TGTGCCACCGCCGTGGTAGCGGGGACCTACGAGCAGTACTTC	CATAVVAGTYEQYF
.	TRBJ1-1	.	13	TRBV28	TGTGCCAGCAGTCCCCCCCTTACAGGGAAAGCTTTCTTT	CASSPPLTGKAFF
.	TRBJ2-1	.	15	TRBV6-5	TGTGCCAGCAGTAAACGACTAAATGGGGGGAATGAGCAGTTCTTC	CASSKRLNGGNEQFF
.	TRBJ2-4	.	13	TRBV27	TGTGCCAGCAGTTTATGGGGGGAGGACATTCAGTACTTC	CASSLWGEDIQYF
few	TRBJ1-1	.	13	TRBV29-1	TGCAGCGTCCGTGGGGACGGCAACACTGAAGCTTTCTTT	CSVRGDGNTEAFF
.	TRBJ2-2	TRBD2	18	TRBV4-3	TGCGCCAGCAGCCCCGCGGCGGTGAGCGGGAGTCGGTCCGGGGAGCTGTTTTTT	CASSPAAVSGSRSGELFF
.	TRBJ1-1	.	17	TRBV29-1	TGCAGCGTGCGCTACCGAGGAGGGGTAGCGAAGAACACTGAAGCTTTCTTT	CSVRYRGGVAKNTEAFF
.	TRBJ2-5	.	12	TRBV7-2	TGTGCCAGCAGCCCGGCGTCAGAGACCCAGTACTTC	CASSPASETQYF
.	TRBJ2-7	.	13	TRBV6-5	TGTGCCAGCAGTGGGGGGGCGCGGGTCGAGCAGTACTTC	CASSGGARVEQYF
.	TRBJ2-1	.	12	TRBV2	TGTGCCAGCAGGGCGAGCGGCTTCGAGCAGTTCTTC	CASRASGFEQFF
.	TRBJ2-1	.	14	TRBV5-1	TGCGCCAGCAGCTTGGTTAGTAGAAACAATGAGCAGTTCTTC	CASSLVSRNNEQFF
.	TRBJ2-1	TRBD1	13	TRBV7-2	TGTGCCAGCAGCTTAGTGCCAGGGGGTGAGCAGTTCTTC	CASSLVPGGEQFF
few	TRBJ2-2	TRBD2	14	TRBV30	TGTGCCTGGAGTGTACTAGCGGGAGCGGGGGAGCTGTTTTTT	CAWSVLAGAGELFF
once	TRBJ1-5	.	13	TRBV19	TGTGCCAGTAGCCTAGGGCGCAATCAGCCCCAGCATTTT	CASSLGRNQPQHF
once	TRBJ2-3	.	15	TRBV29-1	TGCAGCGTGGGCTACTCGGCGGCTAGCACAGATACGCAGTATTTT	CSVGYSAASTDTQYF
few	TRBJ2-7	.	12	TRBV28	TGTGCCAGCAGCCGACTGCTGGGCGAGCAGTACTTC	CASSRLLGEQYF
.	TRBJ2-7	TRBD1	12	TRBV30	TGTGCCTGGAGTCACAGGGGTTACGAGCAGTACTTC	CAWSHRGYEQYF
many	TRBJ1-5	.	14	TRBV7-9	TGTGCCAGCAGCTTCGGGGGGCAAATCCAGCCCCAGCATTTT	CASSFGGQIQPQHF
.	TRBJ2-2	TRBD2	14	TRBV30	TGTGCCTGGAGGGGACTAGCGGGATCTGGGGAGCTGTTTTTT	CAWRGLAGSGELFF
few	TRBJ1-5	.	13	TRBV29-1	TGCAGCGCATCACCAGGGGTCAATCAGCCCCAGCATTTT	CSASPGVNQPQHF
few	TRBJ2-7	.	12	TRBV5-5	TGTGCCAGCAACACCGGTCGGGGGGAGCAGTACTTC	CASNTGRGEQYF
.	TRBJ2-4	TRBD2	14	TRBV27	TGTGCCAGCAGTAGCCGGGACGCGGGAGACATTCAGTACTTC	CASSSRDAGDIQYF
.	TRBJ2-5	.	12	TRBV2	TGTGCCAGCTCAGGAATCCAAGAGACCCAGTACTTC	CASSGIQETQYF
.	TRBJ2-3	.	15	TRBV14	TGTGCCAGCAGCCGACTTAGGGGGGGCACAGATACGCAGTATTTT	CASSRLRGGTDTQYF
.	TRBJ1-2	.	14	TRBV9	TGTGCCAGCAGGGGACATCGAGGGAACTATGGCTACACCTTC	CASRGHRGNYGYTF